The clone carrying this T cell receptor (beta chain) occurred a few times. TCRdb passed the 5' RACE reads through MiXCR, listing each CDR3 protein once. The data hold 610,000 or so distinct CDR3 sequences, with around 12% observed a single time. The data belong to a study of T cells after yellow fever vaccination. The clonotype was recovered from a man aged 25-45 years who received the YFV17D yellow fever vaccine. The material sequenced was PBMCs, taken on the day of the yellow fever booster vaccination.

CDR3 sequence: CASSPQAVTNTGELFF. Written as DNA, the CDR3 is TGTGCCAGCTCACCTCAGGCAGTAACGAACACCGGGGAGCTGTTTTTT. The genes are TRBV18 and TRBJ2-2, with D unresolved. The CDR3 spans 16 residues. Trimming stripped 3 bases from V and 0 bases from J, with 11 bases between. Germline V gene data show CDR1 as KGHSH and CDR2 as LQKENI.